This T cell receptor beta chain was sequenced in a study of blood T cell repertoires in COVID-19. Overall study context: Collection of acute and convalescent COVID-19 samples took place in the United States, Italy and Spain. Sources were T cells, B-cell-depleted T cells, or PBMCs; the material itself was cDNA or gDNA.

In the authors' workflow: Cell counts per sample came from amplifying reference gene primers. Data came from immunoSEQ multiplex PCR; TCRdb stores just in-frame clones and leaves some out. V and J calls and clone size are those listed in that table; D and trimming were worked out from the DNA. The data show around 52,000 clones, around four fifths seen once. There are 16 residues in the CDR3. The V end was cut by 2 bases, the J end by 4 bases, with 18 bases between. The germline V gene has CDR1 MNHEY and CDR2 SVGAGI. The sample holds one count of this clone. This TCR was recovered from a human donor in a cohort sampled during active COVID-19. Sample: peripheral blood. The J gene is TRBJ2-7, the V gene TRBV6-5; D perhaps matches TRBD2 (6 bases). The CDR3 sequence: CASSYLRDSRPYEQYF. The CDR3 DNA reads TGTGCCAGCAGTTACCTCCGGGACTCACGCCCTTACGAGCAGTACTTC.